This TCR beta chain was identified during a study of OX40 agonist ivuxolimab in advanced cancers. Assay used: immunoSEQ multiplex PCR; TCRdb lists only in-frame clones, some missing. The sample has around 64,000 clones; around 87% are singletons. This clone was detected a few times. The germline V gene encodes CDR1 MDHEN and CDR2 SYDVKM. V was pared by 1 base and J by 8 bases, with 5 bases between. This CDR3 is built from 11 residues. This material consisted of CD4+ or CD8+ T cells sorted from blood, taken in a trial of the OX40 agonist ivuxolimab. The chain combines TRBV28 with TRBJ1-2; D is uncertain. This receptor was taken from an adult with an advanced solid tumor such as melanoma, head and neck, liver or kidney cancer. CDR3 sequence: CASSLFTGYTF. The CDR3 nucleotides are TGTGCCAGCAGTTTATTTACGGGCTACACCTTC.